In this sample, the clone carrying this T cell receptor (beta chain) turned up once. The antigen is not known. The data were taken from a study of OX40 agonist ivuxolimab in advanced cancers. Study at large: Ivuxolimab, which patients received intravenously every 2 weeks, was dosed at 0.01 to 10 mg/kg. Study results and caveats: Expanded peripheral T cell antigen specificity was not determined.

This CDR3 contains 15 residues. Losses at the gene ends were 4 bases for V and 5 bases for J; bases not matched to a gene: 6. Germline lookup yields CDR1 SGHDT and CDR2 YYEEEE. Produced via immunoSEQ multiplex PCR; TCRdb's table is partial and in-frame only. The sample lists 60,000 to 90,000 clones, 65% to 85% seen once, with about 0.76% in the top ten. Peripheral blood came from all dose cohorts at three timepoints. Material: CD4+ or CD8+ T cells sorted from blood, obtained in a trial of the OX40 agonist ivuxolimab. The clonotype originates from an adult with an advanced solid tumor such as melanoma, head and neck, liver or kidney cancer. The J gene is TRBJ2-5, the V gene TRBV5-6, with 12 bases fitting TRBD1. CDR3 coding DNA: TGTGCCAGCAGCCGAGGGACAGGGGGCTACGAGACCCAGTACTTC. Its translation is CASSRGTGGYETQYF.